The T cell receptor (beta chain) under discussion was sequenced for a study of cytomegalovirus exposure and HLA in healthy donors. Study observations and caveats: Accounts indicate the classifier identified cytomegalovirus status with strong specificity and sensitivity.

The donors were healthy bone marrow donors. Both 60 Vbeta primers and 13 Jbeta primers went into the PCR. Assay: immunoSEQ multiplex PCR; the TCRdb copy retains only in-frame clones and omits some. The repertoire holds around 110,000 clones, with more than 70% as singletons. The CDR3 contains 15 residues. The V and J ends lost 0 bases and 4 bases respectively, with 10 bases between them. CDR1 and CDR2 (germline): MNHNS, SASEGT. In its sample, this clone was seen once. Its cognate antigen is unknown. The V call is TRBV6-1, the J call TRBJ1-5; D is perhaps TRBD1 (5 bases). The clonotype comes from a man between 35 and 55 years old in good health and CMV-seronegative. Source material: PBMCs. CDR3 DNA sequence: TGTGCCAGCAGTGAAGCCCCTGCAGGGAATCAGCCCCAGCATTTT. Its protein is CASSEAPAGNQPQHF.